Below, 29 T cell receptor beta chains from the same sample are listed, as sequenced in a study of cytomegalovirus exposure and HLA in healthy donors. Vbeta (60) and Jbeta (13) primers were used in the PCR. The protocol was immunoSEQ multiplex PCR, while the TCRdb copy is restricted to in-frame clones and leaves out a portion. The sample records roughly 220,000 clones, roughly 84% being singletons. Source material: PBMCs. The source is a man aged 50 or older in good health and CMV-seronegative.

This chain connects TRBV15 to TRBJ1-5; D is ambiguous. The CDR3 totals 14 residues. Trimming pared 3 bases from V and 7 bases from J, leaving 13 bases between. CDR1 LNHNV and CDR2 YYDKDF come from the germline V gene (reference sequence). DNA of the CDR3: TGTGCCACCAGCAGCCAAGGACTTGGGCAGCCCCAGCATTTT. The encoded protein is CATSSQGLGQPQHF.

CDR3 amino acids: CASSPRQNFNTEAFF. The CDR3 DNA sequence: TGTGCCAGCAGTCCTCGACAGAATTTCAACACTGAAGCTTTCTTT. The chain couples TRBV6-5 to TRBJ1-1, with a possible D match to TRBD1 (5 bases). The CDR3 is 15 amino acids. Germline assignment: CDR1 MNHEY and CDR2 SVGAGI. Trimming cost V 5 bases and J 2 bases, with 15 bases left between them.

The rearrangement uses TRBV6-5 and TRBJ1-5; D perhaps matches TRBD1 (6 bases). The CDR3 has 13 amino acids. Germline CDR1 and CDR2: MNHEY and SVGAGI. Trimming took off 8 bases at V and 2 bases at J, with 10 bases between the two ends. CDR3 in amino acids: CASRTAGNQPQHF. DNA for the CDR3: TGTGCCAGCCGGACAGCCGGCAATCAGCCCCAGCATTTT.

The J gene is TRBJ2-7, the V gene TRBV7-8, with 9 nucleotides matching TRBD2. Germline V lookup: CDR1 SGHVS, CDR2 FQNEAQ. V gave up 2 bases and J gave up 3 bases; unmatched junction bases: 2. This CDR3 is built from 14 residues. The CDR3 nucleotides read TGTGCCAGCAGCTTACAGACTAGCGGCTACGAGCAGTACTTC. The encoded protein is CASSLQTSGYEQYF.

V and J are TRBV9 and TRBJ2-3; 7 bases fit TRBD1. This CDR3 spans 16 amino acids. The J segment lost 6 bases and the V segment lost 0 bases, leaving 10 bases of the junction unmatched. CDR1 and CDR2 (germline): SGDLS, YYNGEE. The CDR3 DNA follows: TGTGCCAGCAGCGTAGCGACGCAGGGGGTTCAGGATACGCAGTATTTT. This translates into CASSVATQGVQDTQYF.

This chain uses TRBV19 with TRBJ1-5, with a tentative D call TRBD1 (6 bases). The CDR3 contains 15 residues. Trimming stripped 7 bases from V and 4 bases from J, with 17 bases between. Germline V gene data show CDR1 as LNHDA and CDR2 as SQIVND (reference sequence). The CDR3 bases are TGTGCCAGTAACTCTGATACAGGGTGGAATCAGCCCCAGCATTTT. Protein product: CASNSDTGWNQPQHF.

The V and J genes are TRBV30 and TRBJ2-3; 7 positions agree with TRBD2. The V gene's germline CDR1 is GTSNPN and CDR2 SVGIG (reference sequence). The CDR3 totals 13 residues. The V segment lost 8 bases and the J segment 2 bases; nucleotides outside the gene matches: 7. The CDR3 DNA sequence: TGTGCCCTTCGACTAGCCTCCACAGATACGCAGTATTTT. Protein product: CALRLASTDTQYF. Full variable domain (remainder filled in from reference TRBV30 and TRBJ2-3): SQTIHQWPATLVQPVGSPLSLECTVEGTSNPNLYWYRQAAGRGLQLLFYSVGIGQISSEVPQNLSASRPQDRQFILSSKKLLLSDSGFYLCALRLASTDTQYFGPGTRLTVL.

This clone was counted a few times. The gene calls are TRBV19 and TRBJ2-7; a weak D match, TRBD2 (5 bases). Trimming shortened V by 3 bases and J by 2 bases, and 11 bases separated the two germline ends. The germline gives CDR1 LNHDA, CDR2 SQIVND (reference sequence). The CDR3 consists of 14 residues. Written as DNA, the CDR3 is TGTGCCAGTAGTATTGGAGGCCATCCCTACGAGCAGTACTTC. It translates to CASSIGGHPYEQYF.

The chain employs TRBV5-6 and TRBJ1-4; 8 nucleotides line up with TRBD1. The CDR3 consists of 17 residues. CDR1 SGHDT and CDR2 YYEEEE come from the germline V gene. After removal of 4 bases from V and 14 bases from J, the junction contained 22 bases not matched to a gene. The CDR3 nucleotides read TGTGCCAGCAGCCCGACAAGGGCCGGGACAGGTCTAAAGGGGCTGTTTTTT. It translates to CASSPTRAGTGLKGLFF. Combining the CDR3 with reference TRBV5-6 and TRBJ1-4 gives the whole variable domain DAGVTQSPTHLIKTRGQQVTLRCSPKSGHDTVSWYQQALGQGPQFIFQYYEEEERQRGNFPDRFSGHQFPNYSSELNVNALLLGDSALYLCASSPTRAGTGLKGLFFGSGTQLSVL.

The table lists this clone with a few counts. The chain links TRBV20-1 to TRBJ1-3; D is undetermined. Germline V gene lookup returns CDR1 DFQATT and CDR2 SNEGSKA (reference sequence). V gave up 3 bases and J gave up 9 bases, with 9 bases separating them. The CDR3 length is 11 residues. CDR3 sequence (DNA): TGCAGTGCTAGGTTGGGAGGCACCATATATTTT. Translated, it gives CSARLGGTIYF.

This chain connects TRBV21-1 to TRBJ2-5; the D call in the table, TRBD2, was not verified against the DNA. TRBV21-1 is termed a pseudogene. There are 17 residues in the CDR3. The CDR3 DNA sequence: TGTGCCAGCCCTGAAAGGTTGGGCGGCGTGGGAGGGGAGACCCAGTACTTC. Its protein is CASPERLGGVGGETQYF.

The CDR3 loop reads CASTPDSLLNIQYF. DNA for the CDR3: TGCGCCAGCACCCCGGACAGCCTTTTAAACATTCAGTACTTC. The chain recombines TRBV5-1 with TRBJ2-4; possibly TRBD1 for D (6 bases). Germline CDR1 reads SGHRS; CDR2 reads YFSETQ. Trimming removed 6 bases from V and 6 bases from J, with 16 bases in between. This CDR3 has 14 amino acids. The full variable domain, completed using reference TRBV5-1 and TRBJ2-4, is KAGVTQTPRYLIKTRGQQVTLSCSPISGHRSVSWYQQTPGQGLQFLFEYFSETQRNKGNFPGRFSGRQFSNSRSEMNVSTLELGDSALYLCASTPDSLLNIQYFGAGTRLSVL.

V usage is TRBV6-1 and J usage is TRBJ1-5, with 9 bases identical to TRBD1. This CDR3 contains 13 residues. V shed 8 bases and J 7 bases; nucleotides not matched to a gene: 6. Germline assignment: CDR1 MNHNS and CDR2 SASEGT. CDR3 in amino acids: CASYGTGLQPQHF. Here the CDR3 DNA reads TGTGCCAGCTACGGGACAGGGTTGCAGCCCCAGCATTTT.

The chain recombines TRBV6-4 with TRBJ2-3; D gene unclear. CDR3 length: 17 amino acids. Trimming pared 4 bases from V and 4 bases from J, leaving 21 bases between. CDR1 and CDR2 from the germline V gene are MRHNA and SNTAGT. This CDR3 reads CASSGYPKEVPADTQYF. The CDR3 DNA is TGTGCCAGCAGTGGCTACCCGAAAGAGGTTCCAGCAGATACGCAGTATTTT.

The V gene is TRBV5-6, the J gene TRBJ1-1, with 10 positions matching TRBD1. Germline trimming cut 5 bases from V and 7 bases from J; bases unmatched to any gene: 8. CDR3 size: 14 residues. Germline loops: CDR1 SGHDT, CDR2 YYEEEE. CDR3 residues: CASRHRQGAYEAFF. Written as DNA, the CDR3 is TGTGCCAGCAGACACCGACAGGGGGCTTATGAAGCTTTCTTT.

V is TRBV28 and J is TRBJ1-2; D may be TRBD1 (5 bases). The V end was cut by 4 bases, the J end by 2 bases, with 17 bases between. CDR3 length: 16 amino acids. Germline CDR1 is MDHEN and CDR2 is SYDVKM. The CDR3 nucleotides are TGTGCCAGCAGTTCGGTACAGGATCCTCTGAACTATGGCTACACCTTC. This gives the protein CASSSVQDPLNYGYTF.

The chain is built from TRBV4-2 and TRBJ2-3, with 12 nucleotides matching TRBD1. The CDR3 length is 19 residues. Unmatched junction bases numbered 12, after V lost 5 bases and J lost 0 bases. Germline-derived CDR1 and CDR2 are LGHNA and YNFKEQ. CDR3 sequence reads: CASSYLAGTGGLSTDTQYF. As DNA, the CDR3 is TGTGCCAGCAGCTATTTAGCCGGGACAGGGGGCTTGAGCACAGATACGCAGTATTTT.

The chain is built from TRBV6-5 and TRBJ1-1; 8 bases agree with TRBD1. With 8 bases clipped from V and 11 bases from J, the junction kept 16 bases outside the gene matches. The CDR3 is made up of 14 amino acids. Germline CDR1 and CDR2: MNHEY and SVGAGI. The CDR3 nucleotides are TGTGCCAGCGGTACGACAGGGGCCAGAGATACGGCTTTCTTT. Translating it yields CASGTTGARDTAFF.

V usage is TRBV10-2 and J usage is TRBJ2-7; D may be TRBD1 (5 bases). This CDR3 has 14 amino acids. Germline CDR1 and CDR2: WSHSY and SAAADI. Deletions cut 7 bases from V and 1 base from J, with 14 bases between. Here the CDR3 reads CASKSNSGSYEQYF. CDR3 DNA sequence: TGCGCCAGCAAGTCAAACTCAGGGTCCTACGAGCAGTACTTC.

This clone was counted only a few times. The chain couples TRBV9 to TRBJ2-1, with D maybe TRBD2 (6 bases). Germline CDR1 and CDR2: SGDLS and YYNGEE. This CDR3 is 16 amino acids long. Trimming shortened V by 4 bases and J by 2 bases, and 16 bases separated the two germline ends. CDR3 DNA sequence: TGTGCCAGCAGCCTTCGAGAGCGGAGGGCCTACAATGAGCAGTTCTTC. This translates into CASSLRERRAYNEQFF.

The chain employs TRBV7-2 and TRBJ1-5, with no clear D. The CDR3 has 15 amino acids. The V gene lost 5 bases and the J gene lost 1 base, with 12 bases spanning the gap. CDR1 and CDR2 from the germline V gene are SGHTA and FQGNSA. CDR3 loop: CASSQGGQSNQPQHF. The CDR3 bases are TGTGCCAGCAGCCAAGGCGGGCAGAGCAATCAGCCCCAGCATTTT.

J is TRBJ2-7 and V is TRBV28; 7 bases are a match to TRBD1. The junction had 10 bases not matched to a gene; V was cut back by 3 bases and J by 2 bases. Germline values: CDR1 MDHEN, CDR2 SYDVKM. This CDR3 is built from 16 residues. The CDR3 nucleotides read TGTGCCAGCAGTTTCGGCAGGGGGAAATCAGCCTACGAGCAGTACTTC. This gives the protein CASSFGRGKSAYEQYF.

In this sample, this clone turned up a few times. The V and J genes are TRBV30 and TRBJ1-2; 8 nucleotides line up with TRBD1. Germline values: CDR1 GTSNPN, CDR2 SVGIG (reference sequence). This CDR3 has 13 residues. With 3 bases clipped from V and 4 bases from J, the junction kept 4 bases outside the gene matches. Here the CDR3 reads CAWRQGAGYGYTF. CDR3 nucleotide sequence: TGTGCCTGGAGGCAGGGGGCGGGCTATGGCTACACCTTC.

The rearrangement uses TRBV9 and TRBJ1-1; TRBD1 is a possible D gene (5 bases). The CDR3 sequence is 13 residues long. Germline CDR1 and CDR2: SGDLS and YYNGEE. Between the trimmed V and J ends, which lost 4 bases and 4 bases, there was a span of 11 bases. The CDR3 DNA follows: TGTGCCAGCAGCTCACTGGGGGGCACTGAAGCTTTCTTT. This gives the protein CASSSLGGTEAFF.

This chain connects TRBV15 to TRBJ2-1, with D possibly TRBD1 on 6 matching bases. The V end was cut by 5 bases, the J end by 7 bases, with 21 bases between. The CDR3 length is 16 residues. Germline CDR1 LNHNV, CDR2 YYDKDF (reference sequence). The CDR3 region is CATSPPVGAFWNEQFF. The CDR3 bases are TGTGCCACCAGCCCTCCAGTGGGGGCTTTTTGGAATGAGCAGTTCTTC. The full variable domain, in which reference TRBV15 and TRBJ2-1 provide the parts outside the CDR3, is DAMVIQNPRYQVTQFGKPVTLSCSQTLNHNVMYWYQQKSSQAPKLLFHYYDKDFNNEADTPDNFQSRRPNTSFCFLDIRSPGLGDTAMYLCATSPPVGAFWNEQFFGPGTRLTVL.

This clone was observed once. The V and J genes are TRBV4-2 and TRBJ1-1; D call uncertain. Germline CDR1 and CDR2: LGHNA and YNFKEQ. Trimming shortened V by 3 bases and J by 4 bases, and 15 bases separated the two germline ends. This CDR3 is 15 amino acids long. CDR3 sequence: CASSHPTWESTEAFF. CDR3 bases: TGTGCCAGCAGCCATCCCACCTGGGAGAGCACTGAAGCTTTCTTT.

The V and J genes are TRBV6-5 and TRBJ2-3; possibly TRBD1 for D (5 bases). The germline CDR1 and CDR2 sequences are MNHEY and SVGAGI. This CDR3 region has 12 residues. Trimming cost V 2 bases and J 10 bases, with 10 bases left between them. The CDR3: CASSYGAAAQYF. The CDR3 DNA follows: TGTGCCAGCAGTTACGGGGCTGCCGCGCAGTATTTT.

The chain has TRBV2 and TRBJ2-3; 8 nucleotides align to TRBD1. CDR1 and CDR2 (germline): SNHLY, FYNNEI. The trim removed 10 bases at V and 6 bases at J, leaving 9 bases unmatched. This CDR3 spans 13 amino acids. CDR3 residues: CATSGQGTDTQYF. DNA for the CDR3: TGTGCCACCTCCGGACAGGGTACCGATACGCAGTATTTT. Complete variable domain (other parts from reference TRBV2 and TRBJ2-3): EPEVTQTPSHQVTQMGQEVILRCVPISNHLYFYWYRQILGQKVEFLVSFYNNEISEKSEIFDDQFSVERPDGSNFTLKIRSTKLEDSAMYFCATSGQGTDTQYFGPGTRLTVL.

CDR3 nucleotides: TGTGCCAGCAGCCGGGGGGACAGGGCCTACGAGCAGTACTTC. This gives the protein CASSRGDRAYEQYF. The rearrangement links TRBV28 to TRBJ2-7; 9 bases align to TRBD1. Germline CDR1 reads MDHEN; CDR2 reads SYDVKM. The CDR3 has 14 residues. J was trimmed by 2 bases and V by 6 bases; bases with no gene match: 5.